The 24 T cell receptor beta chains below all came from one sample that was sequenced in a study of cytotoxic CD8 clonotypes in ibrutinib-treated CLL. Sequencing used immunoSEQ multiplex PCR; TCRdb keeps in-frame clones, though not all of them. The table has 250,000 or so clones, 70% seen once; the top ten hold 15% to 17%. Sequenced here: PBMCs, sampled after 24 months of ibrutinib treatment. These receptors all come from a human donor with chronic lymphocytic leukemia.

V is TRBV29-1 and J is TRBJ2-2; D is unresolved. Per the germline V gene, CDR1 is SQVTM and CDR2 is ANQGSEA. This CDR3 region has 12 residues. V gave up 4 bases and J gave up 6 bases, with 9 bases separating them. The CDR3 DNA reads TGCAGCGTTGCGATAGTGTCCGGGGAGCTGTTTTTT. Encoded protein: CSVAIVSGELFF.

CDR3 sequence reads: CAWSTEKNIQYF. In DNA, the CDR3 is TGTGCCTGGAGTACGGAAAAAAACATTCAGTACTTC. This chain uses TRBV30 with TRBJ2-4; D gene ambiguous. Germline values: CDR1 GTSNPN, CDR2 SVGIG (reference sequence). V was shortened by 2 bases and J by 4 bases, with 6 bases between the two germline ends. The CDR3 covers 12 residues.

The V gene is TRBV30, the J gene TRBJ2-3, with D unclear. CDR3 length: 14 amino acids. The V gene lost 5 bases and the J gene lost 1 base, with 13 bases spanning the gap. Germline lookup yields CDR1 GTSNPN and CDR2 SVGIG (reference sequence). For the CDR3, the DNA is TGTGCCTGGCGGATCCAGAGTGGCACAGATACGCAGTATTTT. Its protein product is CAWRIQSGTDTQYF.

This clone was counted a few times. The chain uses TRBV29-1 and TRBJ1-1, with D unresolved. Germline V lookup: CDR1 SQVTM, CDR2 ANQGSEA. The CDR3 is made up of 11 amino acids. V was shortened by 7 bases and J by 8 bases, with 14 bases between the two germline ends. The DNA for the CDR3 is TGCAGCGGGAGCAGATCCGGGGAAGCTTTCTTT. Residues: CSGSRSGEAFF.

This rearrangement joins TRBV7-9 to TRBJ1-4; 8 bases fit TRBD1. Germline V gives CDR1 SEHNR, CDR2 FQNEAQ (reference sequence). CDR3 length equals 14 residues. The junction had 3 bases not matched to a gene; V was cut back by 1 base and J by 8 bases. The DNA for the CDR3 is TGTGCCAGCAGCTTAGTCGGACAGGGCGAAAAACTGTTTTTT. Protein: CASSLVGQGEKLFF.

A few counts support this clone. The chain is built from TRBV5-1 and TRBJ2-3, with D possibly TRBD2 on 6 matching bases. Germline CDR1 and CDR2: SGHRS and YFSETQ. The CDR3 loop spans 14 amino acids. V was cut by 4 bases and J by 2 bases, with 11 bases left in between. The CDR3 protein is CASSGGLTTDTQYF. The CDR3, as DNA: TGCGCCAGCAGCGGGGGACTTACCACAGATACGCAGTATTTT.

The chain is built from TRBV5-1 and TRBJ2-7, with 11 bases fitting TRBD1. The CDR3 sequence is 15 residues long. Per germline, CDR1 SGHRS and CDR2 YFSETQ. V shed 0 bases, J shed 6 bases, and the junction held 5 bases outside the gene matches. The CDR3 DNA reads TGCGCCAGCAGCTTGGTCGGGACAGGGGGAGGCGAGCAGTACTTC. Amino acid sequence: CASSLVGTGGGEQYF.

This clone was counted a single time. This sequence joins TRBV18 and TRBJ1-5, with TRBD1 identical over 11 bases. Losses at the gene ends were 6 bases for V and 7 bases for J; bases not matched to a gene: 14. Looked up from germline, CDR1 is KGHSH and CDR2 is LQKENI. CDR3 length: 17 amino acids. The CDR3 here is CASSRRDRGSLVQPQHF. The CDR3 DNA reads TGTGCCAGCTCCCGCCGGGACAGGGGGTCGCTGGTGCAGCCCCAGCATTTT.

The sample holds a few counts of this clone. The V gene is TRBV5-6, the J gene TRBJ2-7; TRBD2 matches at 7 bases. The CDR3 has 17 residues. In germline, CDR1 is SGHDT, CDR2 YYEEEE. The trim removed 3 bases at V and 0 bases at J, leaving 12 bases unmatched. CDR3 bases: TGTGCCAGCAGCTCGGGGAACGGGAGGTCGAGCTCCTACGAGCAGTACTTC. Translation: CASSSGNGRSSSYEQYF.

The V and J genes are TRBV10-1 and TRBJ2-5, with 7 bases lining up with TRBD1. The CDR3 spans 15 residues. V lost 2 bases, J lost 2 bases, and 5 bases stayed unmatched. In germline, CDR1 is WNHNN, CDR2 SYGVQD (reference sequence). The chain's CDR3 is CASSERQGVQETQYF. In nucleotides, the CDR3 is TGCGCCAGCAGTGAGAGGCAGGGGGTACAAGAGACCCAGTACTTC.

This chain uses TRBV10-3 with TRBJ2-1, with 11 bases that match TRBD2. The CDR3 extends over 17 amino acids. CDR1 and CDR2 (germline): ENHRY, SYGVKD. V shed 5 bases and J 0 bases; nucleotides not matched to a gene: 6. In DNA form, the CDR3 reads TGTGCCATCAGTCCCGGGACTAGCGGAGGCTCCTACAATGAGCAGTTCTTC. Its translation: CAISPGTSGGSYNEQFF.

J is TRBJ2-7 and V is TRBV5-4; D is undetermined. Trimming shortened V by 0 bases and J by 2 bases, and 18 bases separated the two germline ends. The CDR3 covers 17 residues. The germline gives CDR1 SGHNT, CDR2 YYREEE (reference sequence). The CDR3 protein is CASSLEPIMLGTYEQYF. For the CDR3, the DNA is TGTGCCAGCAGCTTGGAGCCCATCATGCTAGGCACCTACGAGCAGTACTTC. Using reference TRBV5-4 and TRBJ2-7 for the parts outside the CDR3, the full variable domain is ETGVTQSPTHLIKTRGQQVTLRCSSQSGHNTVSWYQQALGQGPQFIFQYYREEENGRGNFPPRFSGLQFPNYSSELNVNALELDDSALYLCASSLEPIMLGTYEQYFGPGTRLTVT.

CDR3 in amino acids: CASSPNVGGSYNEQFF. The CDR3 DNA reads as TGTGCCAGCAGCCCCAACGTGGGGGGGTCTTACAATGAGCAGTTCTTC. The chain is built from TRBV7-3 and TRBJ2-1; 7 bases agree with TRBD2. The CDR3 loop spans 16 amino acids. Trimming at V came to 5 bases and at J to 4 bases, leaving 11 bases not matched to a gene. Per germline, CDR1 SGHTA and CDR2 FQGTGA.

V gene TRBV5-5 combines with J gene TRBJ2-7; D gene uncertain. CDR1 SGHKS and CDR2 YYEKEE come from the germline V gene (reference sequence). Trimming removed 3 bases at V and 0 bases at J, with 10 bases between. CDR3 length: 14 residues. The CDR3 DNA follows: TGTGCCAGCAGCTCTATCAGTAGCTCCTACGAGCAGTACTTC. Encoded protein: CASSSISSSYEQYF.

A single count supports this clone. V is TRBV6-5 and J is TRBJ2-3, with D tentatively TRBD1 or TRBD2 (5 bases each). CDR3 size: 16 residues. Trimming pared 2 bases from V and 2 bases from J, leaving 14 bases between. Per germline, CDR1 MNHEY and CDR2 SVGAGI. As DNA, the CDR3 is TGTGCCAGCAGTTACGCCGTGGGACCCTACACAGATACGCAGTATTTT. Its translation: CASSYAVGPYTDTQYF.

This clone was seen a handful of times. The chain joins TRBV4-2 to TRBJ2-1, with D unclear. Between the trimmed V and J ends, which lost 0 bases and 4 bases, there was a span of 16 bases. CDR3 size: 17 residues. Germline-derived CDR1 and CDR2 are LGHNA and YNFKEQ. This CDR3 reads CASSQDLATGPYNEQFF. CDR3 bases: TGTGCCAGCAGCCAAGATCTGGCCACCGGTCCTTACAATGAGCAGTTCTTC.

This chain connects TRBV23-1 to TRBJ2-7; no reliable D call. TRBV23-1 is given ORF status, its function remaining uncertain. The CDR3 extends over 15 amino acids. Trimming pared 3 bases from V and 0 bases from J, leaving 12 bases between. The CDR3 region has the DNA TGCGCCAGCAGTCACTACAGAAGTAGCTCCTACGAGCAGTACTTC. Amino acids: CASSHYRSSSYEQYF.

The CDR3 sequence is CASSYSWQAGQPQHF. The CDR3 bases are TGTGCCAGCAGTTACTCATGGCAGGCTGGGCAGCCCCAGCATTTT. The rearrangement uses TRBV6-5 and TRBJ1-5; D not certain. Trimming shortened V by 0 bases and J by 7 bases, and 13 bases separated the two germline ends. This CDR3 region has 15 residues. The V gene's germline CDR1 is MNHEY and CDR2 SVGAGI.

V usage is TRBV6-5 and J usage is TRBJ2-1; 10 bases match TRBD2. This CDR3 spans 13 amino acids. Germline V gene sequence: CDR1 MNHEY, CDR2 SVGAGI. V shed 4 bases, J shed 9 bases, and the junction held 3 bases outside the gene matches. The CDR3 loop is CASSFLAGVEQFF. CDR3 DNA sequence: TGTGCCAGCAGTTTCCTAGCGGGAGTTGAGCAGTTCTTC.

This clone was counted only a few times. The V and J genes are TRBV5-1 and TRBJ1-3; D unclear. The germline V gene encodes CDR1 SGHRS and CDR2 YFSETQ. V was cut by 0 bases and J by 0 bases, with 7 bases left in between. The CDR3 covers 15 residues. CDR3 coding DNA: TGCGCCAGCAGCTTGGGACTCAGCTCTGGAAACACCATATATTTT. Its translation: CASSLGLSSGNTIYF. Based on the CDR3 plus reference TRBV5-1 and TRBJ1-3, the full variable domain is KAGVTQTPRYLIKTRGQQVTLSCSPISGHRSVSWYQQTPGQGLQFLFEYFSETQRNKGNFPGRFSGRQFSNSRSEMNVSTLELGDSALYLCASSLGLSSGNTIYFGEGSWLTVV.

This chain's CDR3 is CASSLKGQGNNSPLHF. CDR3 sequence (DNA): TGTGCCAGCAGTTTAAAAGGACAGGGGAATAATTCACCCCTCCACTTT. The rearrangement joins TRBV27 to TRBJ1-6; 9 bases match TRBD1. Unmatched junction bases numbered 4, after V lost 2 bases and J lost 5 bases. This CDR3 spans 16 amino acids. The germline V gene encodes CDR1 MNHEY and CDR2 SMNVEV (reference sequence).

The gene calls are TRBV4-2 and TRBJ2-1; the match to TRBD1 covers 8 bases. This CDR3 is built from 16 residues. The J segment lost 4 bases and the V segment lost 2 bases, leaving 7 bases of the junction unmatched. CDR1 and CDR2 from the germline V gene are LGHNA and YNFKEQ. This chain's CDR3 is CASSQSTGGRYNEQFF. The CDR3 DNA follows: TGTGCCAGCAGCCAATCTACAGGGGGAAGGTACAATGAGCAGTTCTTC.

The J gene is TRBJ2-4, the V gene TRBV15, with D possibly being TRBD1 (6 bases). CDR1 and CDR2 from the germline V gene are LNHNV and YYDKDF (reference sequence). V lost 8 bases and J 1 base, leaving 21 bases between the germline ends. This CDR3 has 17 amino acids. CDR3 region: CATSDYREKRAKNIQYF. CDR3 nucleotide sequence: TGTGCCACCTCGGATTACAGGGAAAAGCGGGCCAAAAACATTCAGTACTTC.

This clone was seen once. Germline and junction disagree at one end, which may indicate a read error. This chain connects TRBV7-7 to TRBJ2-5; D unresolved. Germline values: CDR1 SSHAT, CDR2 FNYEAQ (reference sequence). The CDR3 is made up of 12 amino acids. The DNA of the CDR3 is TGTGCTAGCAGTCGCCAATGGAAGACCCAGTACTTC. It is translated as CASSRQWKTQYF. Combining the CDR3 with reference TRBV7-7 and TRBJ2-5 gives the whole variable domain GAGVSQSPRYKVTKRGQDVTLRCDPISSHATLYWYQQALGQGPEFLTYFNYEAQPDKSGLPSDRFSAERPEGSISTLTIQRTEQRDSAMYRCASSRQWKTQYFGPGTRLLVL.